The subject of this entry is one T cell receptor (beta chain). Its antigen is unknown. Time point here: week 47, end of study. Alongside topical imiquimod, each dose of vaccine comprised 300 ug of mutant IDH1 20-mer peptide. These data come from a study of a mutant IDH1 vaccine in newly diagnosed glioma. As for the study in general: A 62.5% male, approximately 38% female split and a mean age of approximately 40 years characterized treated patients.

Generated by immunoSEQ multiplex PCR, the TCRdb table keeps only in-frame clones and is missing some. This sample has over 50,000 clones, with 60% to 85% found just once. The specimen was PBMCs, collected from a glioma patient whose treatment included an IDH1 peptide vaccine. The clonotype originates from a woman aged 40 to 50 with glioma. Some clones in this sample may be carry-over from other donors' samples.

CDR3 sequence reads: CASAYGGGNYEQYF. The CDR3 coding sequence is TGTGCCAGTGCCTACGGCGGGGGGAACTACGAGCAGTACTTC. The V call is TRBV19, the J call TRBJ2-7; TRBD2 aligns across 8 bases. Per germline, CDR1 LNHDA and CDR2 SQIVND (reference sequence). The CDR3 contains 14 residues. V was pared by 8 bases and J by 3 bases, with 9 bases of the junction left unmatched.